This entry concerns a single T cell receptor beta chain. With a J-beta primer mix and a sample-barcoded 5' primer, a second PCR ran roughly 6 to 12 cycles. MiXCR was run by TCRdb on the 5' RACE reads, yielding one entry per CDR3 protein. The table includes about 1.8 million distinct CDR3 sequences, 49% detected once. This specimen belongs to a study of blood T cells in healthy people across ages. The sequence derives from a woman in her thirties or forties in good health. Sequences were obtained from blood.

The CDR3 sequence is CASSGTDRGIADTQYF. The CDR3 DNA follows: TGTGCCAGCAGCGGTACGGACAGGGGGATAGCAGATACGCAGTATTTT. The V and J genes are TRBV25-1 and TRBJ2-3; 10 bases fit TRBD1. Germline V gene sequence: CDR1 MGHDK, CDR2 SYGVNS. V lost 6 bases, J lost 4 bases, and 10 bases stayed unmatched. The CDR3 has 16 amino acids.